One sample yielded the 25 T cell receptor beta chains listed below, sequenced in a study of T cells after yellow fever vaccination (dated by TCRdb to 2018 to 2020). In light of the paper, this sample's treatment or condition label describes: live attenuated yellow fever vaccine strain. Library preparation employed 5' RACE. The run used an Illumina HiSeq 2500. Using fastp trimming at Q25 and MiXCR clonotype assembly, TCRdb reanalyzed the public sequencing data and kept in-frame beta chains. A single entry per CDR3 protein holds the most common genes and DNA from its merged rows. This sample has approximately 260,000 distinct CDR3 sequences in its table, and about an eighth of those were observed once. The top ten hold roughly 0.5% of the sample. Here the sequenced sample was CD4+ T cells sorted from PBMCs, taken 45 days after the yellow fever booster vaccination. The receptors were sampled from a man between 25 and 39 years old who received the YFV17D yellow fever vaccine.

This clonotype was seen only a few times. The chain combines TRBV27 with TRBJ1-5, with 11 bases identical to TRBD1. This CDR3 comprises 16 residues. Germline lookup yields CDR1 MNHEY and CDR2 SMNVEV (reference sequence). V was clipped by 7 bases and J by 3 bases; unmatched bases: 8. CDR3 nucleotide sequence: TGTGCCAGCACCTCGGACAGGGGGCGAGACAATCAGCCCCAGCATTTT. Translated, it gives CASTSDRGRDNQPQHF.

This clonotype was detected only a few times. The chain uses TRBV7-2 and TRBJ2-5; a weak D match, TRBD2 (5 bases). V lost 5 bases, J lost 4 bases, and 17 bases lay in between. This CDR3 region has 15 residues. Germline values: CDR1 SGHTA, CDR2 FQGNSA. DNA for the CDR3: TGTGCCAGCAGCCCAGGTCCGGGGTTCATAGAGACCCAGTACTTC. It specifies CASSPGPGFIETQYF.

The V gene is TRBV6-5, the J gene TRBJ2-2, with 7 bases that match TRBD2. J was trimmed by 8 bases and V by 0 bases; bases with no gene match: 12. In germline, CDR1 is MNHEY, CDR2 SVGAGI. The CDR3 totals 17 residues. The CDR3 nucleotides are TGTGCCAGCAGTTACTCTAGTAGACTAGCCGGGAAAGGGGAGCTGTTTTTT. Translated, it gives CASSYSSRLAGKGELFF.

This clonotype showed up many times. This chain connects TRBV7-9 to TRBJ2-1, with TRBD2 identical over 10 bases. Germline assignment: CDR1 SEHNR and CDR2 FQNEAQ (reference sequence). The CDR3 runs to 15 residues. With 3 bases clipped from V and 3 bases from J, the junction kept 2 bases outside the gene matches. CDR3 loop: CASSFASGSYNEQFF. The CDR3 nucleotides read TGTGCCAGCAGCTTCGCTAGCGGGAGCTACAATGAGCAGTTCTTC. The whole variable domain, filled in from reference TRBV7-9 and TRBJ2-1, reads DTGVSQNPRHKITKRGQNVTFRCDPISEHNRLYWYRQTLGQGPEFLTYFQNEAQLEKSRLLSDRFSAERPKGSFSTLEIQRTEQGDSAMYLCASSFASGSYNEQFFGPGTRLTVL.

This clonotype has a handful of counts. This CDR3 is CASSYSGTVKPQHF. Written as DNA, the CDR3 is TGTGCCAGCAGTTACTCCGGGACAGTCAAGCCCCAGCATTTT. The rearrangement links TRBV6-5 to TRBJ1-5, with 7 bases matching TRBD1. Looked up from germline, CDR1 is MNHEY and CDR2 is SVGAGI. The CDR3 is made up of 14 amino acids. V gave up 0 bases and J gave up 8 bases; unmatched junction bases: 4.

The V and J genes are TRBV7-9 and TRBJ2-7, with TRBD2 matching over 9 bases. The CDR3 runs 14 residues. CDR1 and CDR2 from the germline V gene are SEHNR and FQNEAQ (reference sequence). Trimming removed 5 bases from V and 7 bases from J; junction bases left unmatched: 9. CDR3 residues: CASSPTSGLGEQYF. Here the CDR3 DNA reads TGTGCCAGCAGCCCGACTAGCGGCCTGGGGGAGCAGTACTTC. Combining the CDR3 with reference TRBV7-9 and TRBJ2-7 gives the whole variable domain DTGVSQNPRHKITKRGQNVTFRCDPISEHNRLYWYRQTLGQGPEFLTYFQNEAQLEKSRLLSDRFSAERPKGSFSTLEIQRTEQGDSAMYLCASSPTSGLGEQYFGPGTRLTVT.

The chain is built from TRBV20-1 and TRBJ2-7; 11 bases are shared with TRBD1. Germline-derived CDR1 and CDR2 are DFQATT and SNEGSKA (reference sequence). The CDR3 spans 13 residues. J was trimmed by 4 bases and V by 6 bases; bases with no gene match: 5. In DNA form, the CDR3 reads TGCAGTGCGGGAGGGACAGGGGGATACGAGCAGTACTTC. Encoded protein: CSAGGTGGYEQYF.

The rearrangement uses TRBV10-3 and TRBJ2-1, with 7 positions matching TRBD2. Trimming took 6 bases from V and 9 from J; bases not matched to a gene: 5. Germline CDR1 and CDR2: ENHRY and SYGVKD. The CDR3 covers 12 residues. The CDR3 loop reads CAIRRETSEQFF. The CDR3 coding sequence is TGTGCCATCAGGCGGGAGACTAGTGAGCAGTTCTTC.

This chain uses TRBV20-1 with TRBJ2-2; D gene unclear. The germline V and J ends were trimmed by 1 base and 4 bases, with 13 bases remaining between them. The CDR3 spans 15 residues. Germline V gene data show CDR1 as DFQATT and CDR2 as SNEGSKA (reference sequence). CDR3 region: CSARVGGQVTGELFF. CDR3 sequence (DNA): TGCAGTGCTAGAGTGGGCGGTCAGGTCACCGGGGAGCTGTTTTTT.

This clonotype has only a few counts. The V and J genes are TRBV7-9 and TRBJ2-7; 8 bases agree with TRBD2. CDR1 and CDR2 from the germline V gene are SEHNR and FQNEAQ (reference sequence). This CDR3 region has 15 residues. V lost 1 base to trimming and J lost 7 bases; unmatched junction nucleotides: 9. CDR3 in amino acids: CASSLGSAGEGEQYF. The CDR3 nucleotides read TGTGCCAGCAGCTTAGGGTCAGCGGGAGAGGGTGAGCAGTACTTC.

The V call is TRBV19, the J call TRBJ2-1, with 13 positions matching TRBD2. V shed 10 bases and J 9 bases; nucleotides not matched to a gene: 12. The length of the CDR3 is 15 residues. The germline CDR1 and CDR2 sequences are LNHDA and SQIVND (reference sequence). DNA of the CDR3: TGTGCCACCGGGGGGACTAGCGGGAAAGGCCGTGAGCAGTTCTTC. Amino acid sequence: CATGGTSGKGREQFF.

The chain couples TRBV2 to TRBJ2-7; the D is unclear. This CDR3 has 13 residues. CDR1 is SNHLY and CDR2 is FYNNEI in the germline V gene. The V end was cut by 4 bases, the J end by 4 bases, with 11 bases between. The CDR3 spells CASSGLEAYEQYF. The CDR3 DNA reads TGTGCCAGCAGTGGCCTAGAGGCTTACGAGCAGTACTTC.

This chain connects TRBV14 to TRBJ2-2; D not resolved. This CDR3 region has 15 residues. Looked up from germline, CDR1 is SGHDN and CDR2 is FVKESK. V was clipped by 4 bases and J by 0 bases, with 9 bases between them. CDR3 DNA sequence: TGTGCCAGCAGCCGTAGGCCGTCGAACACCGGGGAGCTGTTTTTT. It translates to CASSRRPSNTGELFF. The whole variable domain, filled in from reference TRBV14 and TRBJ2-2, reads EAGVTQFPSHSVIEKGQTVTLRCDPISGHDNLYWYRRVMGKEIKFLLHFVKESKQDESGMPNNRFLAERTGGTYSTLKVQPAELEDSGVYFCASSRRPSNTGELFFGEGSRLTVL.

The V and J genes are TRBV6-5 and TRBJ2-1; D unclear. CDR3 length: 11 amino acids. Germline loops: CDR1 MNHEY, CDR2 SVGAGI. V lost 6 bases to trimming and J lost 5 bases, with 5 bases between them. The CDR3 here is CASRVNNEQFF. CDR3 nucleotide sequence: TGTGCCAGCAGGGTAAACAATGAGCAGTTCTTC.

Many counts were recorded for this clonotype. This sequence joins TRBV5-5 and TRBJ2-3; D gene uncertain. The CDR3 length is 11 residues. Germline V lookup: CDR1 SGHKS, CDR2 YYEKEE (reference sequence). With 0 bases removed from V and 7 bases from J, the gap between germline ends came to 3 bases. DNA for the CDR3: TGTGCCAGCAGCTTGGATTATACGCAGTATTTT. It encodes CASSLDYTQYF.

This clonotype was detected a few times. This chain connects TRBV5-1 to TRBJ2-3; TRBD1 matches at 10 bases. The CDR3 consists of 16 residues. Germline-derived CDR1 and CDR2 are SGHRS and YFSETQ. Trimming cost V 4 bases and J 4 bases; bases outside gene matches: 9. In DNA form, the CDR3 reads TGCGCCAGCAGCCCCTTAGGGACAGGGGTCCCAGATACGCAGTATTTT. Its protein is CASSPLGTGVPDTQYF.

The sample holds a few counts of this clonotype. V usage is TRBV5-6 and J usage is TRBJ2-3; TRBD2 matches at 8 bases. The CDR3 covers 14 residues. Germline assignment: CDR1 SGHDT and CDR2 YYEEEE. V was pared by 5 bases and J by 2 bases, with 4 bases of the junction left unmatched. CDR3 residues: CASRSGSFTDTQYF. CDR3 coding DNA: TGTGCCAGCAGGAGCGGGAGTTTCACAGATACGCAGTATTTT.

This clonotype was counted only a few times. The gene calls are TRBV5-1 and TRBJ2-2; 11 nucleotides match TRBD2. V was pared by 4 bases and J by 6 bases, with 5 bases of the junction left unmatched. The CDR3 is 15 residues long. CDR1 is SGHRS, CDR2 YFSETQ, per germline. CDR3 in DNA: TGCGCCAGCAGCCCTGGGACTAGCGGCGCCGGGGAGCTGTTTTTT. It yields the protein CASSPGTSGAGELFF. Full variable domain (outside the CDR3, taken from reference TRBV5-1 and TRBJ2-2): KAGVTQTPRYLIKTRGQQVTLSCSPISGHRSVSWYQQTPGQGLQFLFEYFSETQRNKGNFPGRFSGRQFSNSRSEMNVSTLELGDSALYLCASSPGTSGAGELFFGEGSRLTVL.

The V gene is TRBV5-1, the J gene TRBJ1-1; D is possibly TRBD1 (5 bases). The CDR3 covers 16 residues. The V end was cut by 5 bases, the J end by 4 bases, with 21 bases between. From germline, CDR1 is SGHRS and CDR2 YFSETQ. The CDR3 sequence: CASRPRENSWGTEAFF. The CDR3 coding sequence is TGCGCCAGCAGACCCAGGGAGAATTCCTGGGGCACTGAAGCTTTCTTT.

In nucleotides, the CDR3 is TGTGCCAGAGCTTCAGCTGGGGCCAACGTCCTGACTTTC. It encodes CARASAGANVLTF. The chain is built from TRBV7-9 and TRBJ2-6, with D uncertain. The length of the CDR3 is 13 residues. V lost 9 bases and J 2 bases, leaving 8 bases between the germline ends. Germline CDR1 is SEHNR and CDR2 is FQNEAQ (reference sequence).

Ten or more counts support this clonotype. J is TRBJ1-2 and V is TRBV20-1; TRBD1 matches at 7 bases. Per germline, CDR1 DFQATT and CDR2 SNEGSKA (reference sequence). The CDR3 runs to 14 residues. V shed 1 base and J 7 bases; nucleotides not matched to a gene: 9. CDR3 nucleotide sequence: TGCAGTGCTAGAGGACAGGGTCTCGATCTTGGCTACACCTTC. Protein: CSARGQGLDLGYTF.

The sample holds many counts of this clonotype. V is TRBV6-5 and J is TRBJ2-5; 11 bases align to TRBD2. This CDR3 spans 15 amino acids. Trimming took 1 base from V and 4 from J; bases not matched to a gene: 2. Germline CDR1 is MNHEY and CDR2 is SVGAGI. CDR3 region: CASSYFGLAGETQYF. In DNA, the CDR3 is TGTGCCAGCAGTTACTTTGGACTAGCGGGAGAGACCCAGTACTTC.

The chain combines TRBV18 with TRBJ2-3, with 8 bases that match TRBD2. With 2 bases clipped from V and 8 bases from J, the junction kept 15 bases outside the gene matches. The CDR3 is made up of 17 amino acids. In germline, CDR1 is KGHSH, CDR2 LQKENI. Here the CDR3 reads CASSPGISGTVSATQYF. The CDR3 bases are TGTGCCAGCTCACCAGGGATTAGCGGGACGGTCTCAGCTACGCAGTATTTT.

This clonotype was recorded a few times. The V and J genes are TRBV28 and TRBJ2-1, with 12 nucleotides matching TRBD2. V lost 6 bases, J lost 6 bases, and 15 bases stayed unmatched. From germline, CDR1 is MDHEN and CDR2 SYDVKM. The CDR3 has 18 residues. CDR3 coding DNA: TGTGCCAGCAGAGGGGCACTAGCGGGAGGAACCTCCCCCAATGAGCAGTTCTTC. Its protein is CASRGALAGGTSPNEQFF.

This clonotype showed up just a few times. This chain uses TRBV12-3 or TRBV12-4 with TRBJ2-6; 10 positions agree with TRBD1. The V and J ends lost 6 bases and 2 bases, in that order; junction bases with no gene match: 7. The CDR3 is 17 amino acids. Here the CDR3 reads CASSRDRGVPGANVLTF. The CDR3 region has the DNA TGTGCCAGCAGCCGGGACAGGGGTGTCCCTGGGGCCAACGTCCTGACTTTC.